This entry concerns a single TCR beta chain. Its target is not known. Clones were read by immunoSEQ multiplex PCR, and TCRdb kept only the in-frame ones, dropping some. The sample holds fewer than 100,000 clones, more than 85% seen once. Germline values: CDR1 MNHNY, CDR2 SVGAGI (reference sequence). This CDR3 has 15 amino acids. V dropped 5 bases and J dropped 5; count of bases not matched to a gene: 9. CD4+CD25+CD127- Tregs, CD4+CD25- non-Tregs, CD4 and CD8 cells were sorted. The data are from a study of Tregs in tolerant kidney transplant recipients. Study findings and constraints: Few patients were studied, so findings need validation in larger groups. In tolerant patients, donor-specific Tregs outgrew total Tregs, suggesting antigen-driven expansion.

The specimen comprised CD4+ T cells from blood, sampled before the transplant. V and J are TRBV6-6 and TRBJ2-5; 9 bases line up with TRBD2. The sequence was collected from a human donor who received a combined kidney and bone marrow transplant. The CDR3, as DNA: TGTGCCAGCAGTCACGGGGCGGGGGGGCTGGAGACCCAGTACTTC. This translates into CASSHGAGGLETQYF.